This T cell receptor beta chain was found in a study of T cell responses to AZD1222 COVID-19 vaccine (dated by TCRdb to the early 2020s). Context from the whole study: A total of just over 230 trial participants underwent TCR sequencing, of whom about 200 had received two doses of AZD1222 and about 25 had received two doses of the MenACWY control vaccine. Trial participants were enrolled into age subgroups of 18-55, 56-69 and 70-plus years, which contained 148, 28 and 57 TCR-sequenced participants, respectively. The research as a whole found: In the small 56-69-year group, the increase in depth fell short of significance, most likely because of low power. Only a handful of AZD1222 recipients were SARS-CoV-2 seropositive at baseline, limiting conclusions about previously exposed vaccinees. A significant rise in spike-specific TCR breadth and depth was observed after two AZD1222 doses relative to day 0 and relative to MenACWY recipients. Participants were mostly white British, with more females than males. The authors suggested clonal diversity may have been underestimated. Epitopes outside the regions mutated in the B.1.351 and B.1.1.7 variants were reportedly recognized by nearly half of the unique spike-specific TCRs. Because no day 14 peak-response samples were available, the repertoires could be characterized only after the peak T cell response. The whole spike protein was spanned by vaccine-associated CD4 TCRs, and dominant responses were seen in regions 160-218 and 743-854.

A note on this clone: It has no known antigen specificity. Base qualities are not recorded, but no much larger clone differs from it by a single base.

The time point label here, explained by the study, means: about 28 days (+/-7) after the second vaccine dose. AZD1222 recipients with second doses at about 4 weeks or about 12 weeks were pooled, because spike-specific TCR depth and breadth did not differ between schedules. Vaccinee samples came from UK trials COV001 and COV002, including a single-blind randomized controlled phase 2/3 trial of AZD1222 (ChAdOx1 nCoV-19) in healthy adults. For TCRbeta chain sequencing, PBMC samples were collected from trial participants at day 0 and at day 28 after the second dose. The CDR3 regions of human TCRbeta chains were subjected to immunosequencing. Under the source paper's analysis protocol: Repertoire TCRs were matched against a reference library of SARS-CoV-2-specific TCRs generated with the MIRA antigen-specificity platform. Breadth was defined as the fraction of unique TCRs that were SARS-CoV-2-associated. Depth was defined as the fraction of total T cells that were SARS-CoV-2-associated. Using the MIRA data, each spike-specific TCR was mapped to the spike region that the TCR reacts to and placed in a CD4 or CD8 class. Log10-transformed breadth and depth values were compared by one-way ANOVA with Sidak's multiple comparisons tests. In its TCRdb copy, this immuneACCESS table keeps in-frame sequences only and misses some clones. Where compared with another copy, unresolved V genes explain less than half of these, and the others have no known cause. That table is the source of V, J and clone size, and D and trimming were worked out from the DNA. The sample contains about 48,000 clones, 89% of them found a single time. The ten largest clones add up to less than 6% of the sample.

The source material was peripheral blood, sampled 28 days after the second AZD1222 dose. The sequence was obtained from an adult who received the AZD1222 COVID-19 vaccine.

The CDR3 protein is CASSQGFVAGPYNEQFF. The DNA reads as follows: TGCGCCAGCAGCCAGGGGTTTGTAGCGGGGCCCTACAATGAGCAGTTCTTC. The chain was built from TRBV4-1 and TRBJ2-1; TRBD2 matches 8 bases in the middle. The germline V gene gives CDR1 as MGHRA and CDR2 as YSYEKL. Clipping removes 3 bases from V and 2 bases from J, with 9 as the unmatched junction base count. Measured from the cysteine to the phenylalanine, the CDR3 is 17 residues long. Of the read, only the CDR3 DNA is kept; its 51 bases are in frame from base 1.